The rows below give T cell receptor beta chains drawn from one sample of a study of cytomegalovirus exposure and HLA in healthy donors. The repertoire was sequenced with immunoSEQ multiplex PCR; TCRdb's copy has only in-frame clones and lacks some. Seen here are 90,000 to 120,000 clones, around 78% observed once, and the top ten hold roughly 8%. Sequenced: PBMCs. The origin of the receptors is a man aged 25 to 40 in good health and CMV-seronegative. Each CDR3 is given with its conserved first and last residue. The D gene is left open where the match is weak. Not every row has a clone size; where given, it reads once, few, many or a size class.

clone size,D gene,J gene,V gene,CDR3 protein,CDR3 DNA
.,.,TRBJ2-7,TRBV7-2,CASSPGGYEQYF,TGTGCCAGCAGCCCCGGTGGTTACGAGCAGTACTTC
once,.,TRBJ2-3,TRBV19,CASKATWGQDTQYF,TGTGCCTCCAAGGCGACATGGGGACAAGATACGCAGTATTTT
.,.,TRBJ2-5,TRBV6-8,CASMLGGPPQETQYF,TGTGCCAGCATGCTCGGGGGGCCGCCCCAAGAGACCCAGTACTTC
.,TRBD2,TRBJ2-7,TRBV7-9,CASSPPSGGHSYEQYF,TGTGCCAGCAGCCCCCCTAGCGGGGGCCACTCCTACGAGCAGTACTTC
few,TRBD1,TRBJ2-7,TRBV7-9,CAIAPAGGDEQYF,TGTGCCATCGCACCCGCAGGGGGCGACGAGCAGTACTTC
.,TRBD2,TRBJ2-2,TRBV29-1,CSVDDRGAGGNTGELFF,TGCAGCGTTGACGATCGTGGAGCGGGGGGGAACACCGGGGAGCTGTTTTTT
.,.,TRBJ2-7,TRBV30,CAWRDSRSSYEQYF,TGTGCCTGGAGAGACAGTCGAAGCTCCTACGAGCAGTACTTC
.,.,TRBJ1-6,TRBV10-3,CAIRRQANNSPLHF,TGTGCCATCAGGCGACAGGCGAATAATTCACCCCTCCACTTT
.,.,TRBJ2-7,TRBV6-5,CASSYKAGGNEQYF,TGTGCCAGCAGTTATAAGGCGGGTGGGAACGAGCAGTACTTC
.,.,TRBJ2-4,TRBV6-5,CASSPIWGRGNIQYF,TGTGCCAGCAGCCCCATCTGGGGAAGGGGAAACATTCAGTACTTC
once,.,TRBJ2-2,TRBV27,CASSPTRAGELFF,TGTGCCAGCAGCCCTACTAGAGCCGGGGAGCTGTTTTTT
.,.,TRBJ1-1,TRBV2,CASSDNGAFF,TGTGCCAGCAGTGATAACGGGGCTTTCTTT